These 32 T cell receptor beta chains came from one sample sequenced in a study of radiation and T cells in renal cell carcinoma. Method: immunoSEQ multiplex PCR; TCRdb's copy keeps in-frame clones and lacks some. Of fewer than 25,000 clones listed, 47% were seen once; the top ten hold roughly 17%. Treatment reported: 15 Gy SBRT to primary tumor, nephrectomy 4 weeks later. The starting material was tumor tissue, obtained from a patient whose treatment included radiotherapy and nephrectomy. The receptors were sampled from a woman between 50 and 59 years old with renal cell carcinoma.

V is TRBV6-1 and J is TRBJ1-2, with D uncertain. V was clipped by 3 bases and J by 6 bases, with 8 bases between them. Looked up from germline, CDR1 is MNHNS and CDR2 is SASEGT. This CDR3 comprises 12 residues. DNA for the CDR3: TGTGCCAGCAGTGAGGGAGGGAATGGCTACACCTTC. Translation: CASSEGGNGYTF.

The chain has TRBV6-1 and TRBJ1-5; 12 nucleotides line up with TRBD1. From germline, CDR1 is MNHNS and CDR2 SASEGT. V lost 7 bases and J lost 9; bases outside the gene matches: 7. This CDR3 is built from 14 residues. The CDR3 bases are TGTGCCAGCATTAGGGACAGGGGGCAAAGGCCCCAGCATTTT. Encoded protein: CASIRDRGQRPQHF.

This clone was detected a few times. The CDR3: CASSFLLGRDAFF. The DNA for the CDR3 is TGTGCCAGCAGCTTCTTATTAGGCAGGGACGCTTTCTTT. V is TRBV7-8 and J is TRBJ1-1; maybe TRBD1 (5 bases). The V and J ends lost 3 bases and 11 bases respectively, with 16 bases between them. Germline-derived CDR1 and CDR2 are SGHVS and FQNEAQ. The CDR3 extends over 13 amino acids.

This chain joins TRBV19 and TRBJ2-1, with 10 nucleotides matching TRBD2. V lost 5 bases and J lost 6; bases outside the gene matches: 4. The germline CDR1 and CDR2 sequences are LNHDA and SQIVND (reference sequence). This CDR3 has 14 amino acids. The CDR3 is CASSLLAGSNEQFF. CDR3 nucleotides: TGTGCCAGTAGTTTACTAGCGGGGAGCAATGAGCAGTTCTTC.

This clone was observed a few times. The CDR3 DNA reads as TGTGCCAGCAGTGAAACGGGCAGAACCTACGAGCAGTACTTC. Protein product: CASSETGRTYEQYF. The V and J genes are TRBV6-1 and TRBJ2-7; D not certain. Trimming took off 2 bases at V and 2 bases at J, with 10 bases between the two ends. The CDR3 consists of 14 residues. The germline gives CDR1 MNHNS, CDR2 SASEGT.

In nucleotides, the CDR3 is TGTGCCAGCAGTTCACGGGTCGAGGGTTTCTTT. Encoded protein: CASSSRVEGFF. The V and J genes are TRBV28 and TRBJ1-1; D is unresolved. The CDR3 spans 11 residues. Germline CDR1 reads MDHEN; CDR2 reads SYDVKM. Between the trimmed V and J ends, which lost 4 bases and 13 bases, there was a span of 13 bases. The complete variable domain, with remaining parts taken from reference TRBV28 and TRBJ1-1, reads DVKVTQSSRYLVKRTGEKVFLECVQDMDHENMFWYRQDPGLGLRLIYFSYDVKMKEKGDIPEGYSVSREKKERFSLILESASTNQTSMYLCASSSRVEGFFGQGTRLTVV.

The CDR3 DNA reads TGTGCCGTAAACAGGGGCATGAACACTGAAGCTTTCTTT. Translation: CAVNRGMNTEAFF. This chain uses TRBV30 with TRBJ1-1; 7 bases align to TRBD1. The CDR3 length is 13 residues. In germline, CDR1 is GTSNPN, CDR2 SVGIG (reference sequence). V shed 8 bases and J 0 bases; nucleotides not matched to a gene: 6.

CDR3: CASSQDRRDSPLHF. CDR3 in DNA: TGTGCCAGCAGCCAGGACAGGCGCGATTCACCCCTCCACTTT. V and J are TRBV9 and TRBJ1-6, with 7 nucleotides matching TRBD1. The CDR3 runs 14 residues. Looked up from germline, CDR1 is SGDLS and CDR2 is YYNGEE. V gave up 4 bases and J gave up 8 bases; unmatched junction bases: 6.

This clone was observed a single time. J is TRBJ2-5 and V is TRBV4-2, with 8 bases identical to TRBD1. The germline V gene encodes CDR1 LGHNA and CDR2 YNFKEQ. V lost 0 bases to trimming and J lost 1 base; unmatched junction nucleotides: 13. The CDR3 loop spans 19 amino acids. CDR3 in DNA: TGTGCCAGCAGCCAAGAGTTTAGGCGAGACAGGGGCGGCCAAGAGACCCAGTACTTC. Its translation is CASSQEFRRDRGGQETQYF.

The chain has TRBV6-1 and TRBJ2-3; 11 nucleotides match TRBD1. This CDR3 comprises 14 residues. CDR1 is MNHNS and CDR2 is SASEGT in the germline V gene. V was pared by 6 bases and J by 6 bases, with 5 bases of the junction left unmatched. DNA of the CDR3: TGTGCCAGCAGCGGACAGGGGGCTGGGGATACGCAGTATTTT. Residues: CASSGQGAGDTQYF.

There are a few counts of this clone. The rearrangement joins TRBV6-1 to TRBJ1-1; D possibly corresponds to TRBD1 (6 bases). CDR3 length: 13 residues. CDR1 and CDR2 from the germline V gene are MNHNS and SASEGT. V shed 6 bases and J shed 4 bases, with 12 bases lying between them. The CDR3 loop reads CASRIRGGTEAFF. As DNA, the CDR3 is TGTGCCAGCAGAATCAGGGGTGGCACTGAAGCTTTCTTT.

This clone was counted only a few times. V gene TRBV6-5 combines with J gene TRBJ1-1, with D perhaps matching TRBD1 (5 bases). Germline V lookup: CDR1 MNHEY, CDR2 SVGAGI. The CDR3 is made up of 14 amino acids. V was pared by 4 bases and J by 4 bases, with 13 bases between. CDR3 region: CASSSRRGITEAFF. CDR3 sequence (DNA): TGTGCCAGCAGTTCTAGGAGGGGAATCACTGAAGCTTTCTTT.

This clone showed up just a few times. This chain joins TRBV10-3 and TRBJ1-3, with D unresolved. Germline V gene lookup returns CDR1 ENHRY and CDR2 SYGVKD. The CDR3 covers 13 residues. V was trimmed by 6 bases and J by 1 base, leaving 7 bases between them. CDR3 sequence reads: CAIRPPSGNTIYF. The CDR3 DNA sequence: TGTGCCATCAGGCCACCTTCTGGAAACACCATATATTTT.

J is TRBJ2-5 and V is TRBV30; 11 nucleotides agree with TRBD2. The CDR3 sequence is 15 residues long. Germline CDR1 reads GTSNPN; CDR2 reads SVGIG (reference sequence). V trimming: 8 bases; J trimming: 5 bases; junction bases outside the gene matches: 13. CDR3 amino acids: CASSKTSGGFETQYF. The CDR3 DNA reads as TGTGCCAGTAGTAAAACTAGCGGGGGCTTTGAGACCCAGTACTTC. Full variable domain (remainder filled in from reference TRBV30 and TRBJ2-5): SQTIHQWPATLVQPVGSPLSLECTVEGTSNPNLYWYRQAAGRGLQLLFYSVGIGQISSEVPQNLSASRPQDRQFILSSKKLLLSDSGFYLCASSKTSGGFETQYFGPGTRLLVL.

The chain joins TRBV27 to TRBJ1-5, with 8 bases identical to TRBD1. There are 15 residues in the CDR3. J was trimmed by 2 bases and V by 7 bases; bases with no gene match: 7. Germline-derived CDR1 and CDR2 are MNHEY and SMNVEV (reference sequence). This chain's CDR3 is CASTTTGEGNQPQHF. In DNA, the CDR3 is TGTGCCAGCACGACGACAGGGGAAGGCAATCAGCCCCAGCATTTT.

V usage is TRBV4-2 and J usage is TRBJ2-7, with 9 nucleotides matching TRBD2. V was clipped by 5 bases and J by 4 bases; unmatched bases: 6. This CDR3 is built from 14 residues. Germline V CDR1 and CDR2: LGHNA, YNFKEQ. CDR3: CASSNAGLAYEQYF. CDR3 sequence (DNA): TGTGCCAGCAGCAACGCGGGACTAGCTTACGAGCAGTACTTC.

This clone appeared a single time. V gene TRBV5-6 combines with J gene TRBJ2-2; a possible D gene is TRBD2 (6 bases). CDR1 and CDR2 (germline): SGHDT, YYEEEE. The CDR3 has 13 amino acids. Trimming shortened V by 2 bases and J by 6 bases, and 8 bases separated the two germline ends. CDR3 sequence (DNA): TGTGCCAGCAGCTTAGGAGGGGCCGGGGAGCTGTTTTTT. It encodes CASSLGGAGELFF.

The chain joins TRBV7-2 to TRBJ2-2; no clear D. Trimming left V 0 bases short and J 6 bases short, with 5 bases between. The CDR3 consists of 13 residues. Germline assignment: CDR1 SGHTA and CDR2 FQGNSA. CDR3 nucleotide sequence: TGTGCCAGCAGCTTAGCAGGGCCCGGGGAGCTGTTTTTT. Translated: CASSLAGPGELFF.

This chain uses TRBV15 with TRBJ1-5; 9 nucleotides agree with TRBD1. In germline, CDR1 is LNHNV, CDR2 YYDKDF (reference sequence). Trimming at V came to 5 bases and at J to 8 bases, leaving 10 bases not matched to a gene. The CDR3 sequence is 15 residues long. The CDR3 DNA follows: TGTGCCACCAGCGGAGGACAGGGGATTTTGGAGCCCCAGCATTTT. Protein product: CATSGGQGILEPQHF.

By sample share, this clone is medium-sized. The sample carries other DNA sequences with the same CDR3. The chain recombines TRBV7-9 with TRBJ2-1; D gene uncertain. The CDR3 length is 12 residues. Germline loops: CDR1 SEHNR, CDR2 FQNEAQ (reference sequence). V was shortened by 2 bases and J by 8 bases, with 7 bases between the two germline ends. CDR3 in DNA: TGTGCCAGCAGCTTACGACGAGATGAGCAGTTCTTC. Residues: CASSLRRDEQFF.

V gene TRBV5-5 combines with J gene TRBJ1-4; D gene ambiguous. V dropped 3 bases and J dropped 0 bases, with 6 bases sitting between them. Germline lookup yields CDR1 SGHKS and CDR2 YYEKEE (reference sequence). The CDR3 loop spans 14 amino acids. CDR3 sequence reads: CASSSLPTNEKLFF. In DNA, the CDR3 is TGTGCCAGCAGCTCGTTACCAACTAATGAAAAACTGTTTTTT.

The rearrangement uses TRBV27 and TRBJ1-1; TRBD1 might be the D (5 bases). Germline V gene sequence: CDR1 MNHEY, CDR2 SMNVEV (reference sequence). CDR3 size: 14 residues. V shed 3 bases and J shed 5 bases, with 13 bases lying between them. DNA of the CDR3: TGTGCCAGCAGTTTTGGGGCTGCAGGAACTGAAGCTTTCTTT. This translates into CASSFGAAGTEAFF.

This clone was counted a few times. This rearrangement joins TRBV7-9 to TRBJ2-5; D gene uncertain. The CDR3 loop spans 13 amino acids. With 2 bases removed from V and 5 bases from J, the gap between germline ends came to 9 bases. Germline V gene lookup returns CDR1 SEHNR and CDR2 FQNEAQ (reference sequence). In DNA form, the CDR3 reads TGTGCCAGCAGCTTATTAGTTTCGGAGACCCAGTACTTC. Its protein product is CASSLLVSETQYF.

The V call is TRBV4-2, the J call TRBJ2-6, with D perhaps TRBD1 or TRBD2 (6 bases each). The CDR3 totals 18 residues. Trimming removed 5 bases from V and 4 bases from J, with 21 bases in between. Germline CDR1 is LGHNA and CDR2 is YNFKEQ. CDR3 bases: TGTGCCAGCAGCTTGGAGGGGGATACAGGGTACGGGGCCAACGTCCTGACTTTC. It is translated as CASSLEGDTGYGANVLTF.

CDR3: CASSLANLDRVLPGNTIYF. The DNA of the CDR3 is TGTGCCAGCAGCTTAGCCAATTTGGACAGGGTCCTACCTGGAAACACCATATATTTT. The genes are TRBV7-2 and TRBJ1-3; TRBD1 matches at 8 bases. The J segment lost 2 bases and the V segment lost 0 bases, leaving 12 bases of the junction unmatched. Germline V gives CDR1 SGHTA, CDR2 FQGNSA. The CDR3 contains 19 residues.

The chain carries TRBV14 and TRBJ2-1; D unresolved. This CDR3 has 12 amino acids. Trimming left V 0 bases short and J 12 bases short, with 9 bases between. CDR1 SGHDN and CDR2 FVKESK come from the germline V gene. The CDR3, as DNA: TGTGCCAGCAGCCAAGATATTATGCGGCAGTTCTTC. It codes for CASSQDIMRQFF.

This chain joins TRBV6-5 and TRBJ1-1; D unclear. Germline V CDR1 and CDR2: MNHEY, SVGAGI. This CDR3 is built from 13 residues. V was cut by 6 bases and J by 8 bases, with 16 bases left in between. This CDR3 reads CASRRSREREAFF. The DNA for the CDR3 is TGTGCCAGCAGAAGGTCCCGGGAACGGGAAGCTTTCTTT.

Only a few counts were recorded for this clone. The chain carries TRBV6-6 and TRBJ2-7; tentatively, D is TRBD2 (5 bases). The V end was cut by 11 bases, the J end by 0 bases, with 8 bases between. CDR1 is MNHNY and CDR2 is SVGAGI in the germline V gene (reference sequence). This CDR3 is built from 11 residues. The CDR3 DNA is TGTGCCGGCGGGTCCTCCTACGAGCAGTACTTC. It specifies CAGGSSYEQYF.

The gene calls are TRBV4-1 and TRBJ2-5; 8 bases line up with TRBD2. V lost 1 base and J lost 0; bases outside the gene matches: 10. The CDR3 length is 18 residues. Looked up from germline, CDR1 is MGHRA and CDR2 is YSYEKL. CDR3 region: CASSQGDAGGGYQETQYF. The CDR3 DNA is TGCGCCAGCAGCCAAGGTGATGCGGGGGGCGGGTACCAAGAGACCCAGTACTTC.

V usage is TRBV2 and J usage is TRBJ2-5; D not certain. CDR3 length: 13 residues. The V and J ends lost 3 bases and 5 bases respectively, with 10 bases between them. Germline V gene lookup returns CDR1 SNHLY and CDR2 FYNNEI. The CDR3 region is CASSDGLGETQYF. The CDR3 nucleotides are TGTGCCAGCAGTGACGGGCTCGGGGAGACCCAGTACTTC.

At least ten counts were recorded for this clone. The V gene is TRBV2, the J gene TRBJ2-3, with 9 bases matching TRBD1. This CDR3 is built from 14 residues. After removal of 6 bases from V and 1 base from J, the junction contained 2 bases not matched to a gene. The germline CDR1 and CDR2 sequences are SNHLY and FYNNEI. The CDR3 protein is CASRRTGGTDTQYF. CDR3 bases: TGTGCCAGCAGGAGGACAGGGGGCACAGATACGCAGTATTTT.

This rearrangement joins TRBV7-2 to TRBJ2-2, with 7 bases fitting TRBD1. Germline CDR1 reads SGHTA; CDR2 reads FQGNSA. V was pared by 5 bases and J by 5 bases, with 5 bases of the junction left unmatched. CDR3 size: 14 residues. CDR3 coding DNA: TGTGCCAGCAGCCCACACAGGGGAACCGGGGAGCTGTTTTTT. It codes for CASSPHRGTGELFF.